Reported below is one T cell receptor (beta chain). Enrollment of patients from Seattle took place during active infection, with longitudinal follow-up. Source study methods: Quantification of nucleated cells was approximated via reference gene primer amplification. Assay used: immunoSEQ multiplex PCR; TCRdb lists only in-frame clones, some missing. Clonal size and the V and J genes are those of that table, whereas D and trimming came from the DNA. The table shows about 310,000 clones, with roughly 90% occurring only once. These data originate in a study of blood T cell repertoires in COVID-19. On the study more broadly: Some COVID-19 samples were acute and others convalescent; all came from the United States, Italy and Spain. The cDNA or gDNA used as material had been derived from T cells, B-cell-depleted T cells, or PBMCs.

V shed 2 bases and J 5 bases; nucleotides not matched to a gene: 10. Germline assignment: CDR1 SGHNT and CDR2 YYREEE (reference sequence). The CDR3 has 16 amino acids. This chain connects TRBV5-4 to TRBJ1-1; 9 nucleotides align to TRBD1. This clonotype originated in a woman in her 30s with COVID-19, enrolled during active disease. Input material: peripheral blood. The CDR3 reads CASSLGGTGLRTEAFF. The CDR3 DNA follows: TGTGCCAGCAGCTTAGGTGGGACAGGGTTGAGGACTGAAGCTTTCTTT.